This T cell receptor beta chain was sequenced for a study of tumor-infiltrating lymphocytes in primary liver carcinoma. Study as a whole: Patients diagnosed with primary liver carcinoma received treatment through surgical resection.

Germline DNA was also extracted, and blood RNA derived from unsorted whole blood. Collection of 3 to 4 milliliters of peripheral blood took place before surgery. Concerning this clonotype itself: Its target is not known.

Study observations and caveats: Blood's top-250-clone fraction was significantly lower than that of tumors (p = 0.039). Tumor region pairs showed greater overlap than either tumor-adjacent or tumor-blood pairs did.

TCR beta cDNA was reverse-transcribed from 500 ng of total RNA. The reaction used a constant-region primer and ProtoScript II reverse transcriptase. Sequencing libraries for TCR beta derived from three nested multiplex PCR rounds that used slightly modified ARM-PCR. A C-beta reverse primer and TRBV1-TRBV30 forward primers served in each of the first two PCR rounds, at 9 to 11 cycles apiece. TCRdb called the multiplex PCR reads again in MiXCR, with one record for every CDR3 protein. The table lists 300,000 to 350,000 distinct CDR3 sequences, about two thirds of them singletons. The CDR3 consists of 14 residues. V lost 4 bases and J 4 bases, leaving 11 bases between the germline ends. Germline V gives CDR1 LGHNA, CDR2 YSLEER.

Specimen: peripheral blood. The clonotype originates from a middle-aged man with primary liver carcinoma and hepatitis B virus infection. The rearrangement links TRBV4-3 to TRBJ2-1; D uncertain. As DNA, the CDR3 is TGCGCCAGCAGCCCAGTGGGGTCATACAATGAGCAGTTCTTC. Its protein product is CASSPVGSYNEQFF.